This T cell receptor (beta chain) came from a study of blood T cells in healthy people across ages. A J-beta primer mix and a sample-barcoded 5' primer were used in a second PCR of about 7 to 12 cycles. In TCRdb, the 5' RACE reads were re-called with MiXCR into one record per CDR3 protein. The table has hundreds of thousands of distinct CDR3 sequences, around 21% seen once. Germline V gene sequence: CDR1 LGHNA, CDR2 YSLEER. CDR3 length: 16 amino acids. Researchers isolated at least 6.5 million PBMCs per sample. Notes on this clonotype: Its antigen is not known. The junction and the germline gene differ at one end; a read error may be behind it.

Points from the study as a whole: More naive CD4+ cells and higher diversity marked long-lived donors relative to aged donors. In older individuals, TCR beta diversity per million T cells was lower, falling roughly linearly with age.

The sample taken for sequencing was blood. The sequence was obtained from a man aged 70-80 years in good health. The rearrangement uses TRBV4-3 and TRBJ1-5; possibly TRBD1 for D (5 bases). Here the CDR3 DNA reads TGCACCAGCAGCCAAGCAATTGGGCAGGGAGTTCAGCCCCAGCATTTT. This gives the protein CTSSQAIGQGVQPQHF.